These 19 T cell receptor beta chains originate from one sample sequenced in a study of blood T cell repertoires in COVID-19. Sequencing was performed with immunoSEQ multiplex PCR; in TCRdb, only in-frame clones are kept and a portion is missing. The repertoire consists of 100,000 to 150,000 clones, with around nine tenths occurring once and the leading ten covering more than 0.9%. Specimen: peripheral blood. These receptors were taken from a woman older than 75 with acute or convalescent COVID-19.

The CDR3 DNA is TGTGCCAGCAGTCTGACAGGGGACTATGGCTACACCTTC. The encoded protein is CASSLTGDYGYTF. The V gene is TRBV6-2 or TRBV6-3, the J gene TRBJ1-2, with 8 bases that match TRBD1. V lost 5 bases, J lost 3 bases, and 2 bases stayed unmatched. The germline CDR1 and CDR2 sequences are MNHEY and SVGEGT. The CDR3 has 13 residues.

The J gene is TRBJ1-5, the V gene TRBV10-3, with TRBD1 matching 8 bases. CDR1 ENHRY and CDR2 SYGVKD come from the germline V gene. This CDR3 region has 14 residues. Trimming at V came to 3 bases and at J to 6 bases, leaving 4 bases not matched to a gene. CDR3 in amino acids: CAISEGQGSQPQHF. CDR3 nucleotide sequence: TGTGCCATCAGTGAAGGACAGGGAAGTCAGCCCCAGCATTTT.

J is TRBJ1-4 and V is TRBV2, with TRBD1 as a possible D gene (6 bases). This CDR3 is 16 amino acids long. The V end lost 6 bases, the J end lost 5 bases, and 19 bases lay between the germline ends. Germline assignment: CDR1 SNHLY and CDR2 FYNNEI. The CDR3 spells CASRDGNRAGNEKLFF. In DNA form, the CDR3 reads TGTGCCAGCAGAGACGGGAACAGGGCAGGAAATGAAAAACTGTTTTTT.

The CDR3 loop is CASSEEARGNQPQHF. CDR3 coding DNA: TGTGCCAGCAGTGAAGAGGCCAGGGGGAATCAGCCCCAGCATTTT. The J gene is TRBJ1-5, the V gene TRBV2; TRBD1 aligns across 7 bases. Germline V gene sequence: CDR1 SNHLY, CDR2 FYNNEI. The V and J ends lost 1 base and 4 bases, in that order; junction bases with no gene match: 4. This CDR3 is 15 amino acids long.

Written as DNA, the CDR3 is TGTGCCAGCAGCCCTCCCACCGGGACAGGGATCTTGGAGCAGTTCTTC. Translation: CASSPPTGTGILEQFF. The chain carries TRBV2 and TRBJ2-1, with 9 nucleotides matching TRBD1. The J segment lost 10 bases and the V segment lost 6 bases, leaving 16 bases of the junction unmatched. Germline CDR1 and CDR2: SNHLY and FYNNEI. CDR3 size: 16 residues.

This clone has only one observation. The chain links TRBV6-5 to TRBJ1-2, with D maybe TRBD1 (5 bases). The germline V gene has CDR1 MNHEY and CDR2 SVGAGI. The CDR3 has 13 amino acids. V was shortened by 2 bases and J by 8 bases, with 12 bases between the two germline ends. The CDR3 loop is CASSYAPGIGYTF. Here the CDR3 DNA reads TGTGCCAGCAGTTACGCGCCAGGGATCGGCTACACCTTC.

The chain is built from TRBV20-1 and TRBJ1-2; no clear D gene. Trimming shortened V by 3 bases and J by 4 bases, and 9 bases separated the two germline ends. Looked up from germline, CDR1 is DFQATT and CDR2 is SNEGSKA (reference sequence). The CDR3 has 12 amino acids. The CDR3 is CSASLGSYGYTF. The DNA for the CDR3 is TGCAGTGCTAGTCTCGGGAGCTATGGCTACACCTTC.

The sample holds a few counts of this clone. V is TRBV4-2 and J is TRBJ1-1; TRBD1 is a possible D gene (5 bases). From germline, CDR1 is LGHNA and CDR2 YNFKEQ. Trimming left V 0 bases short and J 1 base short, with 9 bases between. The CDR3 consists of 15 residues. The CDR3 is CASSQDGHQNTEAFF. DNA for the CDR3: TGTGCCAGCAGCCAAGATGGACACCAGAACACTGAAGCTTTCTTT.

This rearrangement joins TRBV5-1 to TRBJ2-1, with TRBD2 as a possible D gene (5 bases). This CDR3 contains 13 residues. CDR1 and CDR2 (germline): SGHRS, YFSETQ. V shed 4 bases and J shed 3 bases, with 8 bases lying between them. The DNA for the CDR3 is TGCGCCAGCAGCCGAGGGAACTACAATGAGCAGTTCTTC. This codes for CASSRGNYNEQFF.

The V call is TRBV4-1, the J call TRBJ2-3; the D gene is possibly TRBD2 (5 bases). The CDR3 sequence is 14 residues long. CDR1 is MGHRA, CDR2 YSYEKL, per germline. Deletions cut 0 bases from V and 6 bases from J, with 10 bases between. In DNA, the CDR3 is TGCGCCAGCAGCCAAGACTCTCGGGGTGATACGCAGTATTTT. This codes for CASSQDSRGDTQYF.

CDR3 coding DNA: TGTGCCACCACCCAGGGGCTGGGCCCCTACGAGCAGTACTTC. This codes for CATTQGLGPYEQYF. This chain uses TRBV15 with TRBJ2-7; perhaps TRBD1 as D (6 bases). Germline CDR1 and CDR2: LNHNV and YYDKDF (reference sequence). V was clipped by 7 bases and J by 2 bases, with 15 bases between them. The CDR3 spans 14 residues.

The J gene is TRBJ2-1, the V gene TRBV15; 7 bases are shared with TRBD1. Germline loops: CDR1 LNHNV, CDR2 YYDKDF (reference sequence). V lost 4 bases to trimming and J lost 2 bases; unmatched junction nucleotides: 8. This CDR3 has 16 residues. CDR3 amino acids: CATSKPRTGTYNEQFF. CDR3 nucleotides: TGTGCCACCAGCAAGCCCCGGACAGGCACCTACAATGAGCAGTTCTTC.

This clone showed up just once. V and J are TRBV28 and TRBJ1-2; 7 nucleotides match TRBD1. J gave up 4 bases and V 6 bases, and 5 bases lay outside the gene matches. Germline V gene data show CDR1 as MDHEN and CDR2 as SYDVKM. The CDR3 spans 13 residues. The CDR3 DNA follows: TGTGCCAGCAGCCCGGGACAGATCTATGGCTACACCTTC. Residues: CASSPGQIYGYTF.

The rearrangement uses TRBV7-8 and TRBJ1-2; tentative D call: TRBD1 (5 bases). The ends were cut back, 1 base at V and 8 bases at J, with 11 bases in the middle. This CDR3 spans 13 amino acids. The germline V gene encodes CDR1 SGHVS and CDR2 FQNEAQ. The CDR3 sequence: CASSLGRARGYTF. The CDR3 coding sequence is TGTGCCAGCAGCTTAGGCAGGGCGCGAGGCTACACCTTC.

The J gene is TRBJ1-1, the V gene TRBV3-1 (or the pseudogene TRBV3-2), with 7 bases fitting TRBD1. The length of the CDR3 is 13 residues. Germline V gene sequence: CDR1 LGHDT, CDR2 YNNKEL (reference sequence). V dropped 4 bases and J dropped 5; count of bases not matched to a gene: 4. CDR3 in amino acids: CASSRTGSTEAFF. The CDR3 DNA reads as TGTGCCAGCAGCCGGACAGGTTCAACTGAAGCTTTCTTT.

The chain joins TRBV2 to TRBJ1-4, with TRBD1 matching 7 bases. V shed 1 base and J 7 bases; nucleotides not matched to a gene: 3. Germline V lookup: CDR1 SNHLY, CDR2 FYNNEI. CDR3 size: 14 residues. The CDR3 nucleotides read TGTGCCAGCAGTGAAGGACAGGGTAGTGAAAAACTGTTTTTT. It yields the protein CASSEGQGSEKLFF.

The chain has TRBV4-2 and TRBJ1-6; D may be TRBD1 (6 bases). Trimming left V 0 bases short and J 6 bases short, with 12 bases between. Germline lookup yields CDR1 LGHNA and CDR2 YNFKEQ. This CDR3 spans 16 amino acids. The CDR3 sequence is CASSQDNRVINSPLHF. Here the CDR3 DNA reads TGTGCCAGCAGCCAAGATAACAGGGTGATTAATTCACCCCTCCACTTT.

The rearrangement joins TRBV6-5 to TRBJ1-6; 7 nucleotides align to TRBD1. The germline V gene has CDR1 MNHEY and CDR2 SVGAGI. The length of the CDR3 is 16 residues. V shed 0 bases, J shed 6 bases, and the junction held 5 bases outside the gene matches. CDR3 residues: CASSYSTTGTNSPLHF. The DNA of the CDR3 is TGTGCCAGCAGTTACTCTACGACAGGGACTAATTCACCCCTCCACTTT.

The rearrangement links TRBV24-1 to TRBJ1-2; 8 bases map to TRBD1. This CDR3 region has 16 residues. From germline, CDR1 is KGHDR and CDR2 SFDVKD. V trimming: 3 bases; J trimming: 3 bases; junction bases outside the gene matches: 8. The CDR3 sequence is CATSDPTGGLDYGYTF. The CDR3 DNA follows: TGTGCCACCAGTGATCCTACAGGGGGGCTGGACTATGGCTACACCTTC.